The 11 T cell receptor beta chains presented below share a single source sample, sequenced in a study of shared clonotypes between healthy human individuals. Profiling relied on immunoSEQ multiplex PCR, and the TCRdb table lists in-frame clones only, not all of them. The table shows fewer than 600,000 clones, with 60% to 85% occurring only once. Sequencing used PBMCs. Receptors were obtained from a middle-aged woman in good health. Some clones in this sample may be carry-over from other donors' samples.

The chain uses TRBV7-2 and TRBJ2-2; D is ambiguous. There are 15 residues in the CDR3. CDR1 and CDR2 (germline): SGHTA, FQGNSA. Trimming left V 1 base short and J 5 bases short, with 11 bases between. DNA for the CDR3: TGTGCCAGCAGCTTAGTGGCGGTAGTGACCGGGGAGCTGTTTTTT. This encodes CASSLVAVVTGELFF.

There are a few counts of this clone. The chain links TRBV7-6 to TRBJ2-5, with 8 bases matching TRBD1. CDR3 size: 12 residues. V was clipped by 6 bases and J by 5 bases; unmatched bases: 2. CDR1 is SGHVS and CDR2 is FNYEAQ in the germline V gene. This CDR3 is CASSHRGETQYF. As DNA, the CDR3 is TGTGCCAGCAGTCACAGGGGGGAGACCCAGTACTTC. Filled out from reference TRBV7-6 and TRBJ2-5, the complete variable domain reads GAGVSQSPRYKVTKRGQDVALRCDPISGHVSLYWYRQALGQGPEFLTYFNYEAQQDKSGLPNDRFSAERPEGSISTLTIQRTEQRDSAMYRCASSHRGETQYFGPGTRLLVL.

The rearrangement joins TRBV4-2 to TRBJ2-5; a weak D match, TRBD2 (5 bases). Trimming pared 0 bases from V and 1 base from J, leaving 15 bases between. The CDR3 length is 17 residues. Germline CDR1 reads LGHNA; CDR2 reads YNFKEQ. The CDR3 bases are TGTGCCAGCAGCCAAGATTCACGGGGAGAGGTCCAAGAGACCCAGTACTTC. Its protein product is CASSQDSRGEVQETQYF.

The chain carries TRBV7-9 and TRBJ2-7, with 12 bases fitting TRBD2. Germline values: CDR1 SEHNR, CDR2 FQNEAQ (reference sequence). Losses at the gene ends were 6 bases for V and 6 bases for J; bases not matched to a gene: 9. This CDR3 has 15 amino acids. CDR3 in DNA: TGTGCCAGCAGTCTTCTAGCGGGAGGGCCGTCCGAGCAGTACTTC. Its translation is CASSLLAGGPSEQYF.

This rearrangement joins TRBV28 to TRBJ2-2; the D is unclear. The V gene's germline CDR1 is MDHEN and CDR2 SYDVKM. CDR3 length equals 13 residues. V was pared by 8 bases and J by 2 bases, with 9 bases between. Written as DNA, the CDR3 is TGTGCCAGCGCCCACGTCAACACCGGGGAGCTGTTTTTT. Translation gives CASAHVNTGELFF.

The genes are TRBV7-2 and TRBJ2-7; TRBD1 aligns across 7 bases. The germline CDR1 and CDR2 sequences are SGHTA and FQGNSA. The trim removed 5 bases at V and 2 bases at J, leaving 12 bases unmatched. The CDR3 contains 16 residues. CDR3: CASSTRWDSNTYEQYF. The CDR3 region has the DNA TGTGCCAGCAGCACGAGATGGGACAGTAACACCTACGAGCAGTACTTC.

This clone has only a few counts. Other DNA sequences in the sample encode the same CDR3. This chain links TRBV5-1 with TRBJ1-4, with 10 bases fitting TRBD1. Trimming took 0 bases from V and 8 from J; bases not matched to a gene: 4. This CDR3 has 15 residues. The germline gives CDR1 SGHRS, CDR2 YFSETQ. CDR3 loop: CASSLAGTGEEKLFF. The CDR3 coding sequence is TGCGCCAGCAGCTTGGCCGGGACAGGGGAAGAAAAACTGTTTTTT.

V is TRBV27 and J is TRBJ2-1, with 8 bases matching TRBD2. Germline V lookup: CDR1 MNHEY, CDR2 SMNVEV (reference sequence). The CDR3 runs 14 residues. With V trimmed by 6 bases and J by 6 bases, 7 bases remained unmatched. CDR3 nucleotides: TGTGCCAGCAGAAAGCCGGGACTAGTCAATGAGCAGTTCTTC. Protein: CASRKPGLVNEQFF.

V is TRBV30 and J is TRBJ1-3, with a weak D call TRBD1 (5 bases). The length of the CDR3 is 13 residues. Trimming shortened V by 0 bases and J by 8 bases, and 11 bases separated the two germline ends. Germline CDR1 GTSNPN, CDR2 SVGIG (reference sequence). CDR3 amino acids: CAWSVKGTDTIYF. Here the CDR3 DNA reads TGTGCCTGGAGTGTAAAAGGGACTGACACCATATATTTT.

In this sample, this clone turned up once. The V gene is TRBV6-5, the J gene TRBJ2-7, with D unclear. Looked up from germline, CDR1 is MNHEY and CDR2 is SVGAGI. This CDR3 has 11 residues. Trimming took 11 bases from V and 2 from J, leaving 10 bases between them. The CDR3 bases are TGTGCCTCGGGCAGAACCTACGAGCAGTACTTC. Amino acid sequence: CASGRTYEQYF.

A remark on this clone: The sample has other DNA sequences that encode this CDR3 too. V gene TRBV28 combines with J gene TRBJ2-2; D is perhaps TRBD1 or TRBD2 (5 bases each). Looked up from germline, CDR1 is MDHEN and CDR2 is SYDVKM. The germline V and J ends were trimmed by 2 bases and 1 base, with 5 bases remaining between them. The CDR3 runs 14 residues. CDR3 sequence reads: CASSLGGNTGELFF. For the CDR3, the DNA is TGTGCCAGCAGTTTAGGGGGGAACACCGGGGAGCTGTTTTTT.